The subject of this entry is one T cell receptor (beta chain). Its target is not known. This record comes from a study of cytomegalovirus exposure and HLA in healthy donors. Whole-study context: Earlier, 200 million or so T cells were analyzed, and over 95 million unique TCR beta sequences were found among them. Ancestry clustering placed about 86% of under 450 genotyped donors in the Caucasian-associated cluster. Study-wide findings and caveats: The authors later linked a missense DCLRE1C variant to TCR beta V- and J-gene trimming.

Researchers ran the PCR with 60 Vbeta and 13 Jbeta primers. The method was immunoSEQ multiplex PCR; TCRdb's version includes in-frame clones alone and lacks a portion of them. The sample includes tens of thousands of clones, about 73% of them seen just once. J gave up 4 bases and V 4 bases, and 3 bases lay outside the gene matches. This CDR3 comprises 14 residues. Germline CDR1 and CDR2: LGHNA and YSLEER. This chain links TRBV4-3 with TRBJ2-1, with 8 positions matching TRBD1. Sequencing was performed on PBMCs. The source of this sequence is a woman aged 60 to 75 in good health and CMV-seropositive. This CDR3 is CASSRDRSYNEQFF. Written as DNA, the CDR3 is TGCGCCAGCAGCCGGGACAGGTCTTACAATGAGCAGTTCTTC.